Following are 18 T cell receptor beta chains from one sample sequenced in a study of identical twins. TCRdb redid the calling of the 5' RACE reads with MiXCR, one entry per CDR3 protein. The sample yields 510,000 or so distinct CDR3 sequences, over 12% seen once. These data were also reused for a study on yellow fever vaccine responses in identical twins.

The sequenced material came from CD4+ T cells sorted from blood. These TCRs come from a young woman in good health.

This clonotype was detected many times. This chain uses TRBV5-1 with TRBJ2-7; D is undetermined. V lost 2 bases and J 3 bases, leaving 12 bases between the germline ends. CDR3 length: 14 residues. The germline gives CDR1 SGHRS, CDR2 YFSETQ. The DNA of the CDR3 is TGCGCCAGCAGCTTTCCAGGAGCTCGCTACGAGCAGTACTTC. This gives the protein CASSFPGARYEQYF.

V and J are TRBV28 and TRBJ2-1, with D maybe TRBD1 (6 bases). The CDR3 runs to 16 residues. Germline V lookup: CDR1 MDHEN, CDR2 SYDVKM. The V and J ends lost 7 bases and 0 bases respectively, with 16 bases between them. CDR3: CASNPAGASSYNEQFF. CDR3 nucleotide sequence: TGTGCCAGCAACCCGGCAGGGGCAAGCTCCTACAATGAGCAGTTCTTC.

The V call is TRBV3-1, the J call TRBJ1-1; 8 positions agree with TRBD1. The V and J ends lost 7 bases and 1 base, in that order; junction bases with no gene match: 5. Germline lookup yields CDR1 LGHDT and CDR2 YNNKEL (reference sequence). The CDR3 sequence is 14 residues long. CDR3 residues: CASTRGTGNTEAFF. In nucleotides, the CDR3 is TGTGCCAGCACCCGCGGGACAGGGAACACTGAAGCTTTCTTT.

V usage is TRBV25-1 and J usage is TRBJ1-5; D possibly corresponds to TRBD1 (6 bases). Germline lookup yields CDR1 MGHDK and CDR2 SYGVNS. V lost 3 bases, J lost 3 bases, and 12 bases lay in between. The CDR3 loop spans 15 amino acids. CDR3 protein: CASSEGRGNNQPQHF. CDR3 nucleotides: TGTGCCAGCAGTGAGGGCAGGGGTAACAATCAGCCCCAGCATTTT.

This clonotype was detected a few times. The CDR3, as DNA: TGTGCCAGCAGCTTGAGCTATACCGAGCAGTACTTC. Translated, it gives CASSLSYTEQYF. V and J are TRBV11-2 and TRBJ2-7; D gene unclear. Germline lookup yields CDR1 SGHAT and CDR2 FQNNGV. The CDR3 spans 12 residues. V dropped 3 bases and J dropped 6 bases, with 9 bases sitting between them.

This chain joins TRBV6-2 or TRBV6-3 and TRBJ1-1; 9 bases agree with TRBD1. Unmatched junction bases numbered 5, after V lost 7 bases and J lost 5 bases. Germline V CDR1 and CDR2: MNHEY, SVGEGT. The CDR3 loop spans 13 amino acids. Here the CDR3 reads CASTGTGRTEAFF. CDR3 DNA: TGTGCCAGCACTGGGACAGGGCGTACTGAAGCTTTCTTT.

In this sample, this clonotype turned up a few times. The CDR3, as DNA: TGCGCCAGCAGCAAGGGACAGGTGTTTAATTCACCCCTCCACTTT. Translated, it gives CASSKGQVFNSPLHF. V and J are TRBV5-1 and TRBJ1-6, with 8 bases identical to TRBD1. CDR1 and CDR2 from the germline V gene are SGHRS and YFSETQ. CDR3 size: 15 residues. The V and J ends lost 4 bases and 6 bases, in that order; junction bases with no gene match: 6.

This clonotype was counted between two and nine times. V and J are TRBV3-1 and TRBJ2-7; no firm D call. Germline CDR1 is LGHDT and CDR2 is YNNKEL (reference sequence). V lost 0 bases to trimming and J lost 4 bases, with 13 bases between them. CDR3 length equals 15 residues. The CDR3 DNA is TGTGCCAGCAGCCAAGATTCCAGGAGCACGTACGAGCAGTACTTC. This gives the protein CASSQDSRSTYEQYF.

The chain is built from TRBV5-6 and TRBJ2-3, with 11 bases fitting TRBD2. The CDR3 covers 16 residues. Germline V lookup: CDR1 SGHDT, CDR2 YYEEEE. With 0 bases clipped from V and 0 bases from J, the junction kept 0 bases outside the gene matches. The CDR3 nucleotides are TGTGCCAGCAGCTTGGCTAGCGGGGGGAGCACAGATACGCAGTATTTT. Protein sequence: CASSLASGGSTDTQYF.

This clonotype was picked up a small number of times. The V call is TRBV12-3 or TRBV12-4, the J call TRBJ1-5, with 7 bases identical to TRBD1. CDR3 length: 13 amino acids. V gave up 5 bases and J gave up 5 bases; unmatched junction bases: 3. The CDR3 sequence: CASSGTDYQPQHF. The CDR3, as DNA: TGTGCCAGCAGTGGGACAGACTATCAGCCCCAGCATTTT.

This clonotype came up a few times. The chain is built from TRBV25-1 and TRBJ2-2, with 9 bases identical to TRBD1. Per germline, CDR1 MGHDK and CDR2 SYGVNS. This CDR3 comprises 16 residues. With V trimmed by 4 bases and J by 7 bases, 10 bases remained unmatched. CDR3 nucleotides: TGTGCCAGCAGTGCAGTCCCGGGACAGGGAATCGGGGAGCTGTTTTTT. It is translated as CASSAVPGQGIGELFF. Full variable domain (rest looked up from reference TRBV25-1 and TRBJ2-2): EADIYQTPRYLVIGTGKKITLECSQTMGHDKMYWYQQDPGMELHLIHYSYGVNSTEKGDLSSESTVSRIRTEHFPLTLESARPSHTSQYLCASSAVPGQGIGELFFGEGSRLTVL.

This clonotype was detected only a few times. The rearrangement links TRBV2 to TRBJ2-7; 7 nucleotides line up with TRBD1. This CDR3 is built from 16 residues. After removal of 3 bases from V and 3 bases from J, the junction contained 11 bases not matched to a gene. The germline V gene has CDR1 SNHLY and CDR2 FYNNEI. The CDR3 region has the DNA TGTGCCAGCAGTGAGTTACAGGGGAAGGGAAACTACGAGCAGTACTTC. Translating gives CASSELQGKGNYEQYF.

This clonotype was picked up a small number of times. This sequence joins TRBV9 and TRBJ2-3; 8 bases fit TRBD2. J gave up 4 bases and V 3 bases, and 7 bases lay outside the gene matches. Per germline, CDR1 SGDLS and CDR2 YYNGEE. The CDR3 runs 15 residues. The CDR3 coding sequence is TGTGCCAGCAGCGGGACTAGCCTATCCCCAGATACGCAGTATTTT. Amino acids: CASSGTSLSPDTQYF.

This chain uses TRBV18 with TRBJ2-7, with 8 positions matching TRBD1. Germline assignment: CDR1 KGHSH and CDR2 LQKENI. This CDR3 is 14 amino acids long. V was clipped by 4 bases and J by 9 bases; unmatched bases: 11. The CDR3 is CASSQDRADPSQYF. The CDR3 bases are TGTGCCAGCTCACAGGACAGGGCGGACCCCTCGCAGTACTTC.

The chain joins TRBV6-1 to TRBJ2-2; D not certain. Between the trimmed V and J ends, which lost 7 bases and 7 bases, there was a span of 7 bases. Germline lookup yields CDR1 MNHNS and CDR2 SASEGT. The CDR3 spans 11 residues. CDR3 DNA sequence: TGTGCCAGCATCCTGAGCGGGGAGCTGTTTTTT. It yields the protein CASILSGELFF.

This clonotype occurred a few times. V and J are TRBV7-8 and TRBJ1-5, with TRBD1 as a possible D gene (5 bases). Trimming took off 3 bases at V and 2 bases at J, with 8 bases between the two ends. CDR3 size: 14 residues. CDR1 and CDR2 from the germline V gene are SGHVS and FQNEAQ. The CDR3 is CASSFDRGNQPQHF. The DNA for the CDR3 is TGTGCCAGCAGCTTCGACAGAGGCAATCAGCCCCAGCATTTT.

This clonotype was detected only a few times. This chain links TRBV6-5 with TRBJ1-2; TRBD1 aligns across 9 bases. Germline values: CDR1 MNHEY, CDR2 SVGAGI. The CDR3 is made up of 16 amino acids. V was clipped by 2 bases and J by 7 bases; unmatched bases: 11. This CDR3 reads CASSYGTGTIFGGYTF. CDR3 bases: TGTGCCAGCAGTTACGGGACAGGGACTATTTTCGGTGGCTACACCTTC.

The chain joins TRBV15 to TRBJ1-1, with 7 bases aligning to TRBD1. The ends lost 0 bases at V and 8 bases at J; junction bases unmatched: 3. The germline V gene has CDR1 LNHNV and CDR2 YYDKDF (reference sequence). The CDR3 loop spans 13 amino acids. CDR3 residues: CATSRDRQGEAFF. The DNA of the CDR3 is TGTGCCACCAGCAGAGATCGACAGGGCGAAGCTTTCTTT.